This TCR beta chain was captured in a study of T cell responses to AZD1222 COVID-19 vaccine. Study-level findings and limits: Possibly, clonal diversity was underestimated; donors were largely white British and included more females. Only 5 or 6 AZD1222 recipients were seropositive at baseline. Spike-specific TCR depth and breadth grew after two AZD1222 doses.

Sequenced by immunoSEQ multiplex PCR; TCRdb stores in-frame clones only, minus some. The sample holds under 200,000 clones, over 75% seen once. The CDR3 length is 13 residues. Germline CDR1 is KGHSH and CDR2 is LQKENI. Trimming stripped 2 bases from V and 9 bases from J, with 11 bases between. This clone was recorded once. Its antigen remains unknown. This TCR came from an adult in good health. This rearrangement joins TRBV18 to TRBJ2-1; tentatively, D is TRBD1 or TRBD2 (5 bases each). Specimen: peripheral blood, collected on day 0 of AZD1222 vaccination. The CDR3 nucleotides are TGTGCCAGCTCACCATTTCCGAGGGGTGAGCAGTTCTTC. The encoded protein is CASSPFPRGEQFF. Based on the CDR3 plus reference TRBV18 and TRBJ2-1, the full variable domain is NAGVMQNPRHLVRRRGQEARLRCSPMKGHSHVYWYRQLPEEGLKFMVYLQKENIIDESGMPKERFSAEFPKEGPSILRIQQVVRGDSAAYFCASSPFPRGEQFFGPGTRLTVL.